This TCR beta chain was profiled in a study of T cell responses to AZD1222 COVID-19 vaccine. Sequencing was performed with immunoSEQ multiplex PCR; in TCRdb, only in-frame clones are kept and a portion is missing. This table holds about 140,000 clones, 85% to 90% found once. Per the germline V gene, CDR1 is MNHEY and CDR2 is SVGAGI. Deletions cut 2 bases from V and 7 bases from J, with 3 bases between. CDR3 length equals 12 residues. Sequencing used peripheral blood, obtained on day 0 of AZD1222 vaccination. The rearrangement links TRBV6-5 to TRBJ1-6; D remains unclear. This receptor was identified in an adult in good health. The CDR3 DNA reads TGTGCCAGCAGTTACACGAATTCACCCCTCCACTTT. It specifies CASSYTNSPLHF.